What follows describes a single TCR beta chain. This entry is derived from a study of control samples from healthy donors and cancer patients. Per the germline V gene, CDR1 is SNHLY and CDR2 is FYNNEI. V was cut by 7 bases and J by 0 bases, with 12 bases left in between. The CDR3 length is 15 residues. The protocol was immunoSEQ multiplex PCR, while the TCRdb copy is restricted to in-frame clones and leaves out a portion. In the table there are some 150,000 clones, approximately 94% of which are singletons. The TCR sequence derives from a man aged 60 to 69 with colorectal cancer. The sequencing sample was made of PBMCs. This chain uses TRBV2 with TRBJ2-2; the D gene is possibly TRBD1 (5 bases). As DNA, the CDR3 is TGTGCCAGCACCCTACAGGACCCGAACACCGGGGAGCTGTTTTTT. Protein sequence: CASTLQDPNTGELFF. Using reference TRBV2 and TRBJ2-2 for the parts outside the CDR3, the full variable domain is EPEVTQTPSHQVTQMGQEVILRCVPISNHLYFYWYRQILGQKVEFLVSFYNNEISEKSEIFDDQFSVERPDGSNFTLKIRSTKLEDSAMYFCASTLQDPNTGELFFGEGSRLTVL.